This TCR beta chain was found in a study of blood T cell repertoires in COVID-19. Study overall: PBMCs, B-cell-depleted T cells, or T cells were the source of the cDNA or gDNA that made up the material.

The sample holds a few counts of this clone. In the authors' methods: For nucleated cells, counts were estimated from reference gene primer amplification. Here immunoSEQ multiplex PCR was the method, and the copy in TCRdb shows in-frame clones only, minus some. That table supplies the V and J calls and clone size; D and trimming were determined from the DNA. The table includes under 450,000 clones, 70% to 90% detected once. The source of this sequence is a woman aged 55-69 years with COVID-19, enrolled during active disease. Material: peripheral blood.

CDR3 nucleotide sequence: TGCGCCAGCAGCTTGACACTAGCGGGATACAATGAGCAGTTCTTC. This encodes CASSLTLAGYNEQFF. V gene TRBV5-1 combines with J gene TRBJ2-1; 10 nucleotides align to TRBD2. Trimming cost V 1 base and J 4 bases; bases outside gene matches: 2. Germline CDR1 is SGHRS and CDR2 is YFSETQ. The CDR3 is made up of 15 amino acids.